This TCR beta chain was found in a study of sequential checkpoint blockade in melanoma. Turning to the study itself: Twenty-two patients had tumor biopsies before treatment and at week 13.

Method: immunoSEQ multiplex PCR; TCRdb's copy keeps in-frame clones and lacks some. The sample lists under 20,000 clones, more than 65% occurring once. Trimming took off 4 bases at V and 5 bases at J, with 11 bases between the two ends. Germline loops: CDR1 MNHGY, CDR2 SAAAGT. The CDR3 contains 13 residues. Indicated treatment: randomized to nivolumab then ipilimumab (arm A) or the reverse (arm B). This sample comprised tumor tissue (inferred from file names), obtained from a patient given nivolumab and ipilimumab in sequence. The sequence derives from a human donor with melanoma. The J gene is TRBJ1-2, the V gene TRBV6-8; D unresolved. CDR3 protein: CASSSGDQYGYTF. In nucleotides, the CDR3 is TGTGCCAGCAGTTCGGGCGATCAATATGGCTACACCTTC.